The rows below give T cell receptor beta chains drawn from one sample of a study of cytotoxic CD8 clonotypes in ibrutinib-treated CLL. Sequencing used immunoSEQ multiplex PCR; TCRdb keeps in-frame clones, though not all of them. Of 60,000 to 75,000 clones listed, roughly nine tenths were seen once; the top ten hold approximately 3%. The sample in question was PBMCs, obtained after 12 months of ibrutinib treatment. The receptors stem from a human donor with chronic lymphocytic leukemia. Both conserved end residues are trimmed from each CDR3. Each record gives: clone size, J gene, V gene, CDR3 protein. Expanded clones get a size class; other rows say once, few or many, or leave the size out.

>few|TRBJ2-4|TRBV7-3
ASSLSGSLPSIQY
>NA|TRBJ2-5|TRBV5-1
ASRVRGGRVQETQY
>NA|TRBJ1-1|TRBV30
AWINTVRTEAF
>once|TRBJ1-1|TRBV25-1
ASRGWTGAMNTEAF
>NA|TRBJ1-4|TRBV9
ASSPRQGSNEKLF
>NA|TRBJ2-5|TRBV7-9
ASSLAGAGGGETQY
>NA|TRBJ2-7|TRBV9
ASSVAGTEFLGYEQY
>NA|TRBJ2-1|TRBV5-1
ASSPGLVEYNEQF
>NA|TRBJ1-2|TRBV6-1
ASTARQGIFGYT
>NA|TRBJ1-1|TRBV6-6
ASSRLGTGEAF
>NA|TRBJ2-2|TRBV6-5
ASRRGTANTGELF
>NA|TRBJ2-3|TRBV5-1
ASKMTSGSVLTTDTQY
>NA|TRBJ2-7|TRBV6-1
ASSGAWEQY
>once|TRBJ1-3|TRBV13
ASSLDRIHGNTIY
>NA|TRBJ2-1|TRBV5-4
ASSLVTGGEQF
>NA|TRBJ2-7|TRBV6-6
ASSLTGTSYEQY
>NA|TRBJ2-1|TRBV28
ASSVTGTSGRRGTFNEQF
>NA|TRBJ2-6|TRBV7-2
ASSPRHPGANVLT
>once|TRBJ2-1|TRBV2
ASIGLGQVNNEQF
>NA|TRBJ1-2|TRBV7-3
ASSLEQTGYDGYT
>NA|TRBJ2-5|TRBV7-9
ASSRLAGGLETQY
>NA|TRBJ2-1|TRBV5-1
ASSQHNEQF
>once|TRBJ1-1|TRBV5-6
ASGGTWAEAF
>NA|TRBJ1-5|TRBV12-5
ASGLVEGAGAGNQPQH
>NA|TRBJ1-5|TRBV7-9
ASSSEGAEQPQH
>NA|TRBJ2-2|TRBV7-6
ASSFYPKTSGERGELF
>NA|TRBJ2-3|TRBV5-1
ASSFGQDRGTQY
>NA|TRBJ1-1|TRBV23-1
ALTGTCPEAF
>NA|TRBJ2-7|TRBV9
AKRGINGQY
>NA|TRBJ2-3|TRBV4-1
ASSQERTGAITDTQY